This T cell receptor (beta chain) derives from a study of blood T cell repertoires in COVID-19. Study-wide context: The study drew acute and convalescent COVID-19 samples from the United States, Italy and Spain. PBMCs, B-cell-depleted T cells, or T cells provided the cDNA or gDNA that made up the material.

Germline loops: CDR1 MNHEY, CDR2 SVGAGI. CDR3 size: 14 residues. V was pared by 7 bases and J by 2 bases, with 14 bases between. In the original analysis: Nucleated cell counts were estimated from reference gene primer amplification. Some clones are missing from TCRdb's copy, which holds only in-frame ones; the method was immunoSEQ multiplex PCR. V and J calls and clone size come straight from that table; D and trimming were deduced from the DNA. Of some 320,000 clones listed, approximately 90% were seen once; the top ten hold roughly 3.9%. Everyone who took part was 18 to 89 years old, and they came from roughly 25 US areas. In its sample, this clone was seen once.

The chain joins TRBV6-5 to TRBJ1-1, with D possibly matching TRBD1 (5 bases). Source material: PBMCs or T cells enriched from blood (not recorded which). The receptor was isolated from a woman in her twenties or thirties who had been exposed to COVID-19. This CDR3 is CASIGRGFNTEAFF. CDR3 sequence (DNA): TGTGCCAGCATAGGGCGGGGGTTTAACACTGAAGCTTTCTTT.